One sample yielded the 32 T cell receptor beta chains listed below, sequenced in a study of CD8+CD57+ T cells in acquired aplastic anemia. It was genomic DNA that served as the template for profiling TCR beta VDJ and CDR3. MiXCR, run by TCRdb on the reads, gives a single entry per CDR3 protein. The repertoire has tens of thousands of distinct CDR3 sequences, about 77% of them found once; the top ten carry roughly 22%. Material for sequencing was sorted CD4+, CD8+, or CD8+CD57+ T cells (not recorded which) from PBMCs. Receptors originate from a human donor in good health, serving as a control.

The V gene is TRBV2, the J gene TRBJ2-7, with 7 nucleotides matching TRBD1. The V segment lost 6 bases and the J segment 5 bases; nucleotides outside the gene matches: 7. The length of the CDR3 is 13 residues. Per germline, CDR1 SNHLY and CDR2 FYNNEI. DNA of the CDR3: TGTGCCAGCAGCCCCCAAACAGGGGACGAGCAGTACTTC. It specifies CASSPQTGDEQYF.

The chain uses TRBV19 and TRBJ2-6, with D unclear. The germline V and J ends were trimmed by 9 bases and 0 bases, with 9 bases remaining between them. The CDR3 sequence is 14 residues long. The V gene's germline CDR1 is LNHDA and CDR2 SQIVND (reference sequence). This CDR3 is CASQTYSGANVLTF. CDR3 sequence (DNA): TGTGCCAGCCAAACTTACTCTGGGGCCAACGTCCTGACTTTC.

Notes on this clonotype: Compared with germline, one end of the junction differs, possibly owing to a read error. The chain has TRBV24-1 and TRBJ2-3, with TRBD2 matching over 10 bases. Germline-derived CDR1 and CDR2 are KGHDR and SFDVKD. The CDR3 totals 17 residues. In nucleotides, the CDR3 is TGTGCCACCCGTGACCGATTAAGCGGGAGGGGCGCAGATACGCAGTATTTT. This translates into CATRDRLSGRGADTQYF.

This rearrangement joins TRBV19 to TRBJ1-2; D not resolved. V gave up 8 bases and J gave up 2 bases, with 9 bases separating them. This CDR3 has 12 residues. Germline CDR1 and CDR2: LNHDA and SQIVND (reference sequence). In DNA, the CDR3 is TGTGCCAGTTGGCGAGGGAACTATGGCTACACCTTC. Translating it yields CASWRGNYGYTF.

This chain joins TRBV7-9 and TRBJ1-6; TRBD1 agrees at 8 bases. CDR1 and CDR2 from the germline V gene are SEHNR and FQNEAQ (reference sequence). This CDR3 has 15 amino acids. Trimming removed 2 bases from V and 3 bases from J; junction bases left unmatched: 0. The CDR3 loop reads CASSLTGGYNSPLHF. CDR3 bases: TGTGCCAGCAGCTTAACAGGGGGCTATAATTCACCCCTCCACTTT.

CDR3 region: CASSPRVGDEQFF. The CDR3 DNA sequence: TGTGCCAGCAGTCCCAGGGTCGGCGATGAGCAGTTCTTC. The chain is built from TRBV7-9 and TRBJ2-1; D might be TRBD1 (5 bases). Germline loops: CDR1 SEHNR, CDR2 FQNEAQ (reference sequence). The V and J ends lost 6 bases and 8 bases respectively, with 14 bases between them. The length of the CDR3 is 13 residues.

Concerning this clonotype itself: With a much larger clone just one base away, this may be a read error. Because the CDR3 is missing its conserved closing phenylalanine or tryptophan, this is likely a read error. The chain joins TRBV29-1 to TRBJ2-7; TRBD1 is a possible D gene (6 bases). CDR3 length: 13 amino acids. Per germline, CDR1 SQVTM and CDR2 ANQGSEA. Trimming pared 4 bases from V and 2 bases from J, leaving 12 bases between. CDR3 nucleotide sequence: TGCAGCGTTGGACAGGAGGAACCCTACGAGCAGTACTCC. Encoded protein: CSVGQEEPYEQYS.

The CDR3 here is CASSSEMGLPQYF. The CDR3 coding sequence is TGTGCCAGCAGCTCCGAGATGGGGTTGCCGCAGTATTTT. This chain joins TRBV7-2 and TRBJ2-3; D not certain. The CDR3 has 13 residues. Germline V gives CDR1 SGHTA, CDR2 FQGNSA. The V and J ends lost 4 bases and 10 bases respectively, with 15 bases between them.

Sample share makes this clonotype medium-sized (0.01 to 0.1%). The chain carries TRBV9 and TRBJ2-1; 9 positions agree with TRBD2. The germline CDR1 and CDR2 sequences are SGDLS and YYNGEE. The ends lost 0 bases at V and 4 bases at J; junction bases unmatched: 2. There are 15 residues in the CDR3. The CDR3 DNA follows: TGTGCCAGCAGCGTAGGCAGCGGGGGGTACAATGAGCAGTTCTTC. It specifies CASSVGSGGYNEQFF.

V is TRBV2 and J is TRBJ1-6; D unclear. V was pared by 7 bases and J by 7 bases, with 11 bases between. The germline V gene has CDR1 SNHLY and CDR2 FYNNEI. The CDR3 covers 13 residues. The CDR3: CASTSTHNSPLHF. In nucleotides, the CDR3 is TGTGCCAGCACTTCGACACACAATTCACCCCTCCACTTT.

This clonotype is medium-sized (0.01 to 0.1%) within its sample. The chain combines TRBV20-1 with TRBJ2-3; D unresolved. The CDR3 sequence is 11 residues long. CDR1 and CDR2 from the germline V gene are DFQATT and SNEGSKA (reference sequence). Trimming took 6 bases from V and 6 from J, leaving 10 bases between them. The DNA of the CDR3 is TGCAGTGCGGGATCGATCGATACGCAGTATTTT. As protein: CSAGSIDTQYF.

The chain has TRBV29-1 and TRBJ2-7; 9 nucleotides match TRBD1. The CDR3 extends over 12 amino acids. The ends lost 7 bases at V and 6 bases at J; junction bases unmatched: 7. Germline CDR1 and CDR2: SQVTM and ANQGSEA. In DNA, the CDR3 is TGCAGCGCTGGGGACAGGGTCCTCGAGCAGTACTTC. It specifies CSAGDRVLEQYF.

This clonotype was picked up one time. The rearrangement uses TRBV7-9 and TRBJ1-6, with TRBD1 identical over 7 bases. V lost 6 bases and J lost 10; bases outside the gene matches: 9. This CDR3 is 14 amino acids long. Germline lookup yields CDR1 SEHNR and CDR2 FQNEAQ (reference sequence). The CDR3 region is CASSDQQGRSPLHF. Here the CDR3 DNA reads TGTGCCAGCAGTGACCAACAGGGGCGATCACCCCTCCACTTT.

The chain joins TRBV19 to TRBJ1-2, with a possible D match to TRBD1 (6 bases). The V gene's germline CDR1 is LNHDA and CDR2 SQIVND (reference sequence). Trimming took off 5 bases at V and 7 bases at J, with 17 bases between the two ends. This CDR3 region has 14 residues. This CDR3 is CASSLSGDRRGYTF. The CDR3 nucleotides read TGTGCCAGTAGTTTGTCAGGGGATCGTCGTGGCTACACCTTC.

The chain has TRBV20-1 and TRBJ1-5, with a tentative D call TRBD1 (6 bases). V was trimmed by 6 bases and J by 0 bases, leaving 9 bases between them. CDR1 and CDR2 (germline): DFQATT, SNEGSKA (reference sequence). CDR3 length: 13 residues. CDR3 loop: CSAGQDSNQPQHF. CDR3 coding DNA: TGCAGTGCGGGACAAGATAGCAATCAGCCCCAGCATTTT.

This clonotype came up once. CDR3 protein: CASSLGVAYEQYF. DNA of the CDR3: TGTGCCAGCAGCCTAGGTGTGGCCTACGAGCAGTACTTC. The chain employs TRBV7-3 and TRBJ2-7; D is uncertain. V gave up 5 bases and J gave up 2 bases, with 10 bases separating them. Germline lookup yields CDR1 SGHTA and CDR2 FQGTGA. This CDR3 has 13 residues.

The chain has TRBV7-8 and TRBJ2-5; D not certain. V lost 8 bases and J 4 bases, leaving 5 bases between the germline ends. CDR3 size: 10 residues. CDR1 and CDR2 from the germline V gene are SGHVS and FQNEAQ. The CDR3 reads CASARETQYF. The DNA for the CDR3 is TGTGCCAGCGCTCGAGAGACCCAGTACTTC.

This clonotype was observed a single time. This may arise from a read error, as a much more abundant clone is one base away. The V call is TRBV6-1, the J call TRBJ2-7, with TRBD1 matching 8 bases. The CDR3 runs to 16 residues. The junction had 14 bases not matched to a gene; V was cut back by 7 bases and J by 3 bases. Per germline, CDR1 MNHNS and CDR2 SASEGT. The CDR3 DNA follows: TGTGCCAGCATTGACGAGGCGGACAGGGCCGGCTACGAGCAGTACTTC. Its protein is CASIDEADRAGYEQYF.

This clonotype came up once. The V gene is TRBV12-3 or TRBV12-4, the J gene TRBJ1-2, with D uncertain. CDR3 length: 12 amino acids. The V gene lost 4 bases and the J gene lost 6 bases, with 9 bases spanning the gap. The CDR3, as DNA: TGTGCCAGCAGTTCAGCCCCTAATGGCTACACCTTC. It specifies CASSSAPNGYTF.

This chain connects TRBV5-1 to TRBJ1-5, with D maybe TRBD1 (6 bases). The germline V gene encodes CDR1 SGHRS and CDR2 YFSETQ. V was pared by 5 bases and J by 4 bases, with 10 bases between. This CDR3 spans 13 amino acids. CDR3 residues: CASRGADNQPQHF. The CDR3 DNA is TGCGCCAGCAGGGGGGCAGATAATCAGCCCCAGCATTTT.

The chain has TRBV7-2 and TRBJ2-1; D tentatively reads TRBD1 or TRBD2 (6 bases each). The CDR3 is made up of 15 amino acids. Germline V gene data show CDR1 as SGHTA and CDR2 as FQGNSA. Between the trimmed V and J ends, which lost 0 bases and 5 bases, there was a span of 11 bases. The CDR3 coding sequence is TGTGCCAGCAGCTTAGCGTGGGGGGCCCACAATGAGCAGTTCTTC. It specifies CASSLAWGAHNEQFF.

The V and J genes are TRBV5-1 and TRBJ2-1; a possible D gene is TRBD1 (5 bases). Trimming cost V 3 bases and J 9 bases, with 13 bases left between them. This CDR3 has 13 amino acids. Germline CDR1 reads SGHRS; CDR2 reads YFSETQ. CDR3 amino acids: CASSSDSFGEQFF. Here the CDR3 DNA reads TGCGCCAGCAGCTCCGACAGCTTCGGTGAGCAGTTCTTC.

The chain combines TRBV20-1 with TRBJ2-7; TRBD2 aligns across 7 bases. The CDR3 runs to 14 residues. CDR1 and CDR2 from the germline V gene are DFQATT and SNEGSKA (reference sequence). V trimming: 6 bases; J trimming: 0 bases; junction bases outside the gene matches: 8. The DNA of the CDR3 is TGCAGTGCCCCAGGACGGGGGGACTCCTACGAGCAGTACTTC. This encodes CSAPGRGDSYEQYF.

This clonotype was observed a few times. As DNA, the CDR3 is TGCAGTGCTAGTGAACAGAGCTACGAGCAGTACTTC. It encodes CSASEQSYEQYF. The chain recombines TRBV20-1 with TRBJ2-7; D not certain. Trimming took 3 bases from V and 3 from J, leaving 9 bases between them. Germline V gene data show CDR1 as DFQATT and CDR2 as SNEGSKA (reference sequence). CDR3 length: 12 amino acids.

This clonotype rates as medium-sized. The CDR3, as DNA: TGTGCCAGTAGTATGGTAGAGAGCTCTGGAAACACCATATATTTT. Translation: CASSMVESSGNTIYF. This chain uses TRBV19 with TRBJ1-3; D not certain. CDR1 is LNHDA and CDR2 is SQIVND in the germline V gene (reference sequence). Deletions cut 3 bases from V and 0 bases from J, with 9 bases between. The CDR3 contains 15 residues.

By share of the sample, this clonotype is medium-sized. The chain joins TRBV15 to TRBJ2-1, with 10 positions matching TRBD2. V shed 0 bases and J 7 bases; nucleotides not matched to a gene: 3. The CDR3 has 15 residues. Germline V gene lookup returns CDR1 LNHNV and CDR2 YYDKDF (reference sequence). In nucleotides, the CDR3 is TGTGCCACCAGCAGAGATGCTAGCGGGGGAAATGAGCAGTTCTTC. Translated, it gives CATSRDASGGNEQFF.

The rearrangement joins TRBV24-1 to TRBJ1-2; unclear D gene. The V and J ends lost 5 bases and 4 bases respectively, with 4 bases between them. Germline V gene lookup returns CDR1 KGHDR and CDR2 SFDVKD. The CDR3 spans 11 residues. This CDR3 is CATSGLYGYTF. CDR3 bases: TGTGCCACCAGTGGGCTCTATGGCTACACCTTC.

This chain joins TRBV10-3 and TRBJ2-5, with D maybe TRBD2 (6 bases). From germline, CDR1 is ENHRY and CDR2 SYGVKD. V lost 0 bases, J lost 5 bases, and 10 bases lay in between. This CDR3 has 14 amino acids. The CDR3 sequence: CAISESRSGETQYF. The DNA for the CDR3 is TGTGCCATCAGTGAGTCGAGGAGCGGGGAGACCCAGTACTTC.

This rearrangement joins TRBV25-1 to TRBJ1-2; TRBD1 is a possible D gene (5 bases). The CDR3 extends over 12 amino acids. The V gene lost 4 bases and the J gene lost 7 bases, with 10 bases spanning the gap. The germline gives CDR1 MGHDK, CDR2 SYGVNS. CDR3 residues: CASSGDVGGYTF. CDR3 DNA: TGTGCCAGCAGTGGGGACGTGGGTGGCTACACCTTC.

The chain joins TRBV5-6 to TRBJ1-6; D is perhaps TRBD1 (5 bases). Per germline, CDR1 SGHDT and CDR2 YYEEEE. This CDR3 region has 14 residues. Trimming pared 0 bases from V and 4 bases from J, leaving 5 bases between. CDR3 coding DNA: TGTGCCAGCAGCTTGGCAGGGTATAATTCACCCCTCCACTTT. It codes for CASSLAGYNSPLHF.

The V call is TRBV9, the J call TRBJ2-3; 7 bases fit TRBD1. V shed 0 bases, J shed 1 base, and the junction held 2 bases outside the gene matches. Germline V lookup: CDR1 SGDLS, CDR2 YYNGEE. The CDR3 length is 15 residues. CDR3 coding DNA: TGTGCCAGCAGCGTAGACACAGGGGGCACAGATACGCAGTATTTT. Translating it yields CASSVDTGGTDTQYF.

The genes are TRBV11-2 and TRBJ1-2; no clear D. Between the trimmed V and J ends, which lost 0 bases and 5 bases, there was a span of 7 bases. Germline V gene sequence: CDR1 SGHAT, CDR2 FQNNGV. The CDR3 consists of 13 residues. CDR3 region: CASSLETEYGYTF. The DNA for the CDR3 is TGTGCCAGCAGCTTAGAAACGGAATATGGCTACACCTTC.